The 18 T cell receptor beta chains below come from one sample, sequenced in a study of T cell changes during pregnancy in multiple sclerosis. Clones were sequenced by immunoSEQ multiplex PCR, and TCRdb holds only the in-frame ones, with some missing. Here the sample spans approximately 70,000 clones, around 90% being singletons. This material consisted of peripheral blood, taken in the second trimester of pregnancy. The receptors were gathered from a female donor with multiple sclerosis, enrolled in a pregnancy study.

The chain uses TRBV7-2 and TRBJ1-5; no reliable D call. This CDR3 region has 13 residues. Trimming took 5 bases from V and 5 from J, leaving 10 bases between them. The germline gives CDR1 SGHTA, CDR2 FQGNSA. CDR3 in DNA: TGTGCCAGCAGCGCCACATCAGATCAGCCCCAGCATTTT. Translation gives CASSATSDQPQHF.

CDR3 DNA sequence: TGTGCCAGCAGTTTTACAGGGAGCACAGATACGCAGTATTTT. Protein product: CASSFTGSTDTQYF. This rearrangement joins TRBV28 to TRBJ2-3, with a possible D match to TRBD1 (6 bases). Germline V CDR1 and CDR2: MDHEN, SYDVKM. V lost 3 bases and J 0 bases, leaving 7 bases between the germline ends. This CDR3 has 14 amino acids.

Regarding this clone: Other DNA variants within this sample encode the same CDR3. The V and J genes are TRBV9 and TRBJ2-3; D is unclear. Between the trimmed V and J ends, which lost 0 bases and 0 bases, there was a span of 8 bases. The germline V gene encodes CDR1 SGDLS and CDR2 YYNGEE. The CDR3 runs 15 residues. The CDR3 DNA follows: TGTGCCAGCAGCGTAGTCGGTTCTAGCACAGATACGCAGTATTTT. Translation gives CASSVVGSSTDTQYF.

The V call is TRBV5-8, the J call TRBJ1-5; the match to TRBD1 covers 7 bases. CDR3 size: 15 residues. Trimming took 4 bases from V and 6 from J; bases not matched to a gene: 10. Per germline, CDR1 SGHTS and CDR2 YDEGEE. The DNA for the CDR3 is TGTGCCAGCAGCCGCAAACCCACAGGGGCTCAGCCCCAGCATTTT. It is translated as CASSRKPTGAQPQHF. Drawing the rest from reference TRBV5-8 and TRBJ1-5, the complete variable domain is EAGVTQSPTHLIKTRGQQATLRCSPISGHTSVYWYQQALGLGLQFLLWYDEGEERNRGNFPPRFSGRQFPNYSSELNVNALELEDSALYLCASSRKPTGAQPQHFGDGTRLSIL.

The gene calls are TRBV30 and TRBJ2-3; a possible D gene is TRBD1 (6 bases). CDR1 and CDR2 (germline): GTSNPN, SVGIG (reference sequence). The CDR3 runs to 14 residues. Trimming left V 5 bases short and J 1 base short, with 13 bases between. DNA of the CDR3: TGTGCCTGGTCTGTGGGGGCGGGCACAGATACGCAGTATTTT. This gives the protein CAWSVGAGTDTQYF. Based on the CDR3 plus reference TRBV30 and TRBJ2-3, the full variable domain is SQTIHQWPATLVQPVGSPLSLECTVEGTSNPNLYWYRQAAGRGLQLLFYSVGIGQISSEVPQNLSASRPQDRQFILSSKKLLLSDSGFYLCAWSVGAGTDTQYFGPGTRLTVL.

This clone was recorded a few times. The genes are TRBV11-1 and TRBJ2-2; possibly TRBD2 for D (6 bases). This CDR3 is built from 14 residues. Trimming took off 1 base at V and 5 bases at J, with 8 bases between the two ends. Germline V gives CDR1 SGHAT, CDR2 FQDESV (reference sequence). CDR3 amino acids: CASSLVAATGELFF. CDR3 DNA sequence: TGTGCCAGCAGCTTAGTAGCGGCAACCGGGGAGCTGTTTTTT.

This chain links TRBV5-1 with TRBJ1-3; 7 bases map to TRBD1. Unmatched junction bases numbered 2, after V lost 0 bases and J lost 2 bases. The CDR3 runs to 15 residues. Germline assignment: CDR1 SGHRS and CDR2 YFSETQ. In nucleotides, the CDR3 is TGCGCCAGCAGCTTGGGAGGGGGCGCTGGAAACACCATATATTTT. Amino acids: CASSLGGGAGNTIYF. The whole variable domain, filled in from reference TRBV5-1 and TRBJ1-3, reads KAGVTQTPRYLIKTRGQQVTLSCSPISGHRSVSWYQQTPGQGLQFLFEYFSETQRNKGNFPGRFSGRQFSNSRSEMNVSTLELGDSALYLCASSLGGGAGNTIYFGEGSWLTVV.

In this sample, this clone turned up once. The chain couples TRBV5-8 to TRBJ2-5; a weak D match, TRBD1 (5 bases). Germline CDR1 SGHTS, CDR2 YDEGEE. Trimming left V 3 bases short and J 2 bases short, with 14 bases between. This CDR3 is built from 15 residues. The CDR3 DNA sequence: TGTGCCAGCAGCTGGCGCGGCAGGGATCAAGAGACCCAGTACTTC. Its protein is CASSWRGRDQETQYF.

The CDR3 here is CASSPQGSYYEQYF. The DNA of the CDR3 is TGTGCCAGCTCACCGCAGGGGTCATACTACGAGCAGTACTTC. This chain joins TRBV18 and TRBJ2-7; tentative D call: TRBD1 (6 bases). The CDR3 runs to 14 residues. Trimming took off 3 bases at V and 3 bases at J, with 12 bases between the two ends. Germline CDR1 reads KGHSH; CDR2 reads LQKENI.

The rearrangement joins TRBV4-1 to TRBJ2-7, with 8 nucleotides matching TRBD1. There are 17 residues in the CDR3. V lost 2 bases to trimming and J lost 0 bases; unmatched junction nucleotides: 9. Germline CDR1 is MGHRA and CDR2 is YSYEKL. This chain's CDR3 is CASSQKIAGQGSYEQYF. CDR3 coding DNA: TGCGCCAGCAGCCAAAAGATAGCAGGACAGGGCTCCTACGAGCAGTACTTC.

The chain has TRBV19 and TRBJ2-2; the D gene is possibly TRBD1 (8 bases). Germline-derived CDR1 and CDR2 are LNHDA and SQIVND (reference sequence). This CDR3 has 15 residues. The V and J ends lost 5 bases and 4 bases respectively, with 14 bases between them. The CDR3 region is CASSYNRGGTGELFF. The CDR3 region has the DNA TGTGCCAGTAGTTACAACAGGGGGGGCACCGGGGAGCTGTTTTTT.

The chain carries TRBV2 and TRBJ2-7; 7 nucleotides align to TRBD2. This CDR3 is 13 amino acids long. Germline CDR1 SNHLY, CDR2 FYNNEI. V was clipped by 6 bases and J by 7 bases; unmatched bases: 9. The DNA for the CDR3 is TGTGCCAGCAGGGAGCGGGGACCTTCGGAGCAGTACTTC. Its protein is CASRERGPSEQYF.

This clone appeared once. The chain carries TRBV9 and TRBJ1-5, with a tentative D call TRBD1 (5 bases). With 3 bases removed from V and 7 bases from J, the gap between germline ends came to 11 bases. Germline V gives CDR1 SGDLS, CDR2 YYNGEE. The CDR3 length is 13 residues. CDR3 in DNA: TGTGCCAGCAGCGCGGGACTTAGCCAGCCCCAGCATTTT. Translating gives CASSAGLSQPQHF.

The rearrangement joins TRBV4-1 to TRBJ2-1, with 11 nucleotides matching TRBD2. V lost 0 bases to trimming and J lost 9 bases; unmatched junction nucleotides: 7. Germline CDR1 reads MGHRA; CDR2 reads YSYEKL. CDR3 length equals 16 residues. The CDR3 nucleotides are TGCGCCAGCAGCCAAGATAGCGGGAGGGCCTCCAGTGAGCAGTTCTTC. It is translated as CASSQDSGRASSEQFF.

The rearrangement joins TRBV14 to TRBJ1-4; 9 nucleotides agree with TRBD1. J gave up 7 bases and V 3 bases, and 6 bases lay outside the gene matches. The CDR3 is 15 residues long. Germline V lookup: CDR1 SGHDN, CDR2 FVKESK. This CDR3 reads CASSQRRDRVEKLFF. DNA for the CDR3: TGTGCCAGCAGCCAGCGCCGGGACAGGGTTGAAAAACTGTTTTTT.

The V call is TRBV18, the J call TRBJ2-7; D possibly corresponds to TRBD1 (6 bases). Between the trimmed V and J ends, which lost 3 bases and 5 bases, there was a span of 11 bases. Germline V gene lookup returns CDR1 KGHSH and CDR2 LQKENI. The CDR3 runs 13 residues. DNA for the CDR3: TGTGCCAGCTCACCCCGAAGGACAGACGAGCAGTACTTC. This sequence encodes CASSPRRTDEQYF. Variable domain in full (rest from reference TRBV18 and TRBJ2-7): NAGVMQNPRHLVRRRGQEARLRCSPMKGHSHVYWYRQLPEEGLKFMVYLQKENIIDESGMPKERFSAEFPKEGPSILRIQQVVRGDSAAYFCASSPRRTDEQYFGPGTRLTVT.

V and J are TRBV11-3 and TRBJ1-2; 10 nucleotides match TRBD1. The trim removed 5 bases at V and 3 bases at J, leaving 9 bases unmatched. Per the germline V gene, CDR1 is SGHNT and CDR2 is YENEEA. The length of the CDR3 is 16 residues. The chain's CDR3 is CASSAQKTGGDYGYTF. The CDR3 DNA is TGTGCCAGCAGCGCCCAGAAGACAGGGGGCGACTATGGCTACACCTTC.

The chain employs TRBV7-3 and TRBJ1-1; D ambiguous. This CDR3 has 15 amino acids. Germline V lookup: CDR1 SGHTA, CDR2 FQGTGA. The germline V and J ends were trimmed by 2 bases and 0 bases, with 10 bases remaining between them. CDR3 residues: CASSLVPGMNTEAFF. The CDR3 DNA reads TGTGCCAGCAGCTTAGTCCCAGGTATGAACACTGAAGCTTTCTTT.